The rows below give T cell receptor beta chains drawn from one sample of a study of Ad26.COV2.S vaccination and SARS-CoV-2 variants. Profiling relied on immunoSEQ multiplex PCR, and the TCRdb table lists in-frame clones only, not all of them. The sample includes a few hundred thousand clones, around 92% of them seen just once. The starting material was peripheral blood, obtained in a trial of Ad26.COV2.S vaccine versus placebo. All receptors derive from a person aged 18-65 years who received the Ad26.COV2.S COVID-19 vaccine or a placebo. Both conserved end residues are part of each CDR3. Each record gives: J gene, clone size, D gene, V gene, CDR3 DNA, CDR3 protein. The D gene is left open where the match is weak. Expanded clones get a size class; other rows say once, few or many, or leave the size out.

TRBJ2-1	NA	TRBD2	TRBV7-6	TGTGCCAGCAGCTTATTACTAGCGGGGGGGTACAATGAGCAGTTCTTC	CASSLLLAGGYNEQFF
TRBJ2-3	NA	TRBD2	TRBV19	TGTGCCAGTACCTCAGCGGGGGGGCCCCCAGATACGCAGTATTTT	CASTSAGGPPDTQYF
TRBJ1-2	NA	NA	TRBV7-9	TGTGCCAGCAGCCTCGCAGGAGGAGGCTATGGCTACACCTTC	CASSLAGGGYGYTF
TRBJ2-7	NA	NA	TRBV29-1	TGCAGCGCGACCCAGGGCTCCTACGAGCAGTACTTC	CSATQGSYEQYF
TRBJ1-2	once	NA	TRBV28	TGTGCCAGCAGGTCTACAGGGAAGAACTATGGCTACACCTTC	CASRSTGKNYGYTF
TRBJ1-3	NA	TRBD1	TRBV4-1	TGCGCCAGCAGCCTGCGGGACAGGCGACGCTCTGGAAACACCATATATTTT	CASSLRDRRRSGNTIYF
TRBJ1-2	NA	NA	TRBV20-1	TGCAGTGCTAGCGATAACTATGGCTACACCTTC	CSASDNYGYTF
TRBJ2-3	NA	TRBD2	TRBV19	TGTGCCAGTAGTATAGAGGGACTAGCCACAGATACGCAGTATTTT	CASSIEGLATDTQYF
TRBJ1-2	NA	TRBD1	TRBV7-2	TGTGCCAGCAGCTTAGCGGTCACACTACAGGGGACTAACTATGGCTACACCTTC	CASSLAVTLQGTNYGYTF
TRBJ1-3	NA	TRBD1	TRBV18	TGTGCCAGCTCACCAGGGGACAGGTATTATGGAAACACCATATATTTT	CASSPGDRYYGNTIYF
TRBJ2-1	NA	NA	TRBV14	TGTGCCAGCAGCCAAGTAGACGGGGCGGACTGGGGCTCCTACAATGAGCAGTTCTTC	CASSQVDGADWGSYNEQFF
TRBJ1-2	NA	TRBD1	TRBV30	TGTGCCTGGAGTGTGTGGGACAGGGGGCTTGGCTACACCTTC	CAWSVWDRGLGYTF
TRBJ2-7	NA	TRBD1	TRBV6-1	TGTGCCAGCAGTGAAGGACCGGGACAGGGGATAGGTTTGTCCTACGAGCAGTACTTC	CASSEGPGQGIGLSYEQYF
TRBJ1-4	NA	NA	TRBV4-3	TGCGCCAGCAGCCAAGATCCTACGGCGATGAATGAAAAACTGTTTTTT	CASSQDPTAMNEKLFF
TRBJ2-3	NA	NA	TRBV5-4	TGTGCCAGCAGCTGGGGGGCGACTAGCTATGAAGATACGCAGTATTTT	CASSWGATSYEDTQYF
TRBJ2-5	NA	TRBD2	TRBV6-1	TGTGCCAGCAGTGGAAGGTTTAAATGGACTAGCGGGGGGTTCTTGGAGACCCAGTACTTC	CASSGRFKWTSGGFLETQYF
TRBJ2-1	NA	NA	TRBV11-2	TGTGCCAGCAGCAGTATCCCCGACCGCTACAATGAGCAGTTCTTC	CASSSIPDRYNEQFF
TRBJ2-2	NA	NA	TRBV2	TGTGCCAGCAATACGGGGTCCGGGGAGCTGTTTTTT	CASNTGSGELFF
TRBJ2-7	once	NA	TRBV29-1	TGCAGCGTTGCCATTGGGAGCTCCTACGAGCAGTACTTC	CSVAIGSSYEQYF
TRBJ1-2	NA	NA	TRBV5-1	TGCGCCAGCAGCTTGGAGGGGGGAAACCCGGGCTACACCTTC	CASSLEGGNPGYTF
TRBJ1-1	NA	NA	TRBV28	TGTGCCAGCAAAGTGGGCAGCCAACCGAAGAACACTGAAGCTTTCTTT	CASKVGSQPKNTEAFF
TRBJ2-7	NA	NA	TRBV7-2	TGTGCCAGCAGCTTAGCAGGGCCCTACGAGCAGTACTTC	CASSLAGPYEQYF
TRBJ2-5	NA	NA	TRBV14	TGTGCCAGCAGCACACCCGGAGGCGTAGAGACCCAGTACTTC	CASSTPGGVETQYF
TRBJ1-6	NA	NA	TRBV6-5	TGTGCCAGCACCCAGAATAATTCACCCCTCCACTTT	CASTQNNSPLHF
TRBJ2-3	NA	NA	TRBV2	TGTGCCAGCCATTCTCCCCCAACCAGTGTGGTGGCAGATACGCAGTATTTT	CASHSPPTSVVADTQYF
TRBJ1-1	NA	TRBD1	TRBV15	TGTGCCACCAGCGCCTACTCCAGGGACAGTGAAGCTTTCTTT	CATSAYSRDSEAFF
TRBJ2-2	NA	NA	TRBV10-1	TGCGCCAGCAGGGACGCTTTAAACACCGGGGAGCTGTTTTTT	CASRDALNTGELFF
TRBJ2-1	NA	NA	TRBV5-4	TGTGCCAGCAGGAGGGACCGCTCTCCCCTCAATGAGCAGTTCTTC	CASRRDRSPLNEQFF
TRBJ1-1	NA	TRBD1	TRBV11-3	TGTGCCAGCAGCCCGACAGGGGGTGGGGATGAAGCTTTCTTT	CASSPTGGGDEAFF
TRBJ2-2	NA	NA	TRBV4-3	TGCGCCAGCAGCCAAGACACGGCCGGGGAGCTGTTTTTT	CASSQDTAGELFF
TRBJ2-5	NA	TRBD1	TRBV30	TGTGCCTGGAGTCGGGACAGGGGGTTACGAGAGACCCAGTACTTC	CAWSRDRGLRETQYF
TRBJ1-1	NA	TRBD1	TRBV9	TGTGCCAGCAGCCCTCAGGACAGGGGTGTCACTGAAGCTTTCTTT	CASSPQDRGVTEAFF
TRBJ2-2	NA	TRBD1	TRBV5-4	TGTGCCAGCAGCCTTACGGGACAGCCCACCGGGGAGCTGTTTTTT	CASSLTGQPTGELFF
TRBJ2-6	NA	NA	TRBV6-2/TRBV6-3	TGTGCCAGCAGTTACGACAGCTCTGGGGCCAACGTCCTGACTTTC	CASSYDSSGANVLTF
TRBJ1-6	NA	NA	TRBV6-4	TGTGCCAGCATGGGGAGGGGTAAGTCCTCCTCCTATAATTCACCCCTCCACTTT	CASMGRGKSSSYNSPLHF
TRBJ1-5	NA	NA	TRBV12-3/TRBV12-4	TGTGCCAGCAGCGACAGTAATCAGCCCCAGCATTTT	CASSDSNQPQHF
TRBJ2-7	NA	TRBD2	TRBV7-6	TGTGCCAGCAGCTTAGCTAGCGGGGACTACGAGCAGTACTTC	CASSLASGDYEQYF
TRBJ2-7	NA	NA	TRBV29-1	TGCAGCGTTGAAGATTCGGGGAGAGCGGGTGGTGGGCACGAGCAGTACTTC	CSVEDSGRAGGGHEQYF
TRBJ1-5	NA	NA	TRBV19	TGTGCCAGTAGTAACTCGGGGCTTCAGCCCCAGCATTTT	CASSNSGLQPQHF
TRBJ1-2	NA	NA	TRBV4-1	TGCGCCAGCAGCCCCACAAATCAATCTCCCCGGGGTCCCTATGGCTACACCTTC	CASSPTNQSPRGPYGYTF
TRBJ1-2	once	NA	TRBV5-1	TGCGCCAGCAGCTGGGATGGGACTCTTCTGGACGGCTACACCTTC	CASSWDGTLLDGYTF
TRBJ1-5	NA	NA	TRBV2	TGTGCCAGCAGAGGGGTAAGGGGGTATCAGCCCCAGCATTTT	CASRGVRGYQPQHF
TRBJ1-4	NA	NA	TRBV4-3	TGCGCCAGCAGCCAAGAAGTTAGTAGTGTAGTGGCGGAAAAACTGTTTTTT	CASSQEVSSVVAEKLFF
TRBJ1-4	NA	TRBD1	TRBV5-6	TGTGCCAGCAGCCCCTCCGGACAGGGGACTGAAAAACTGTTTTTT	CASSPSGQGTEKLFF
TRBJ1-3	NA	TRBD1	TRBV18	TGTGCCAGCTCACTCCTGACAGGGGCGTTGGACACCATATATTTT	CASSLLTGALDTIYF
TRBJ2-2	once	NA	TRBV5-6	TGTGCCAGCAAGTTTGGGAACACCGGGGAGCTGTTTTTT	CASKFGNTGELFF
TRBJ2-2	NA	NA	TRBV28	TGTGCCAGCACATTGGCGCCCTACACCGGGGAGCTGTTTTTT	CASTLAPYTGELFF
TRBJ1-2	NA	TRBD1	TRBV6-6	TGTGCCAGCACCGGGACAGGAGACTTCGGCTACACCTTC	CASTGTGDFGYTF
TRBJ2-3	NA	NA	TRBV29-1	TGCAGCGTTAGACTAGACACAGATACGCAGTATTTT	CSVRLDTDTQYF
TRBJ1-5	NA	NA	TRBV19	TGTGCCAGTAGTATAGATCTGGCCCAGGTACCCAATCAGCCCCAGCATTTT	CASSIDLAQVPNQPQHF
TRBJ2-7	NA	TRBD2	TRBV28	TGTGCCAGCAGTTCCTCTAGCGGGGGCTCTTCCTACGAGCAGTACTTC	CASSSSSGGSSYEQYF
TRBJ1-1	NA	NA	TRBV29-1	TGCAGCGTTGACTCCGCGCGGGGAGAAGCTTTCTTT	CSVDSARGEAFF
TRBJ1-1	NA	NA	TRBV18	TGTGCCAGCTCACGCGGGACCTCGACGAAATACACTGAAGCTTTCTTT	CASSRGTSTKYTEAFF
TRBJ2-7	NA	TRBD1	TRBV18	TGTGCCAGCTCACCCGGGACAGGGGGCTACGAGCAGTACTTC	CASSPGTGGYEQYF